This T cell receptor (beta chain) was obtained from a study of blood T cell repertoires in COVID-19. Trimming took off 6 bases at V and 8 bases at J, with 16 bases between the two ends. CDR1 is KGHSH and CDR2 is LQKENI in the germline V gene. This CDR3 contains 13 residues. Study processing details: Reference gene primer amplification in the assay estimated nucleated cell counts. Clones were read by immunoSEQ multiplex PCR, and TCRdb kept only the in-frame ones, dropping some. V, J and clone size reflect that table, while D and trimming were determined from the DNA. The sample holds about 170,000 clones, approximately 87% seen once.

The chain combines TRBV18 with TRBJ1-1, with D maybe TRBD1 (5 bases). This clonotype was obtained from a man between 18 and 29 years old with active or convalescent COVID-19. Sequencing was carried out using peripheral blood. The CDR3 DNA is TGTGCCAGCTCGCCGACTGACAGAACAGAAGCTTTCTTT. Amino acids: CASSPTDRTEAFF.